Below, 10 T cell receptor beta chains from the same sample are listed, as sequenced in a study of regulatory dendritic cells for organ transplantation. Only in-frame clones appear in the TCRdb table, and some are missing; sequencing was by immunoSEQ multiplex PCR. The sample includes 25,000 to 35,000 clones, 82% of them seen just once. Specimen: naive CD4+ T cells from blood. Subset noted: CD45RA+ naive T cells. These receptors came from a human donor in good health.

This clone was detected a few times. V usage is TRBV7-2 and J usage is TRBJ1-4; D is uncertain. Germline V CDR1 and CDR2: SGHTA, FQGNSA. V was clipped by 5 bases and J by 11 bases, with 15 bases between them. The CDR3 totals 13 residues. The CDR3 sequence: CASSPVRTGKLFF. CDR3 coding DNA: TGTGCCAGCAGCCCAGTCAGAACCGGGAAACTGTTTTTT. The full variable domain, with the rest looked up from reference TRBV7-2 and TRBJ1-4, is GAGVSQSPSNKVTEKGKDVELRCDPISGHTALYWYRQSLGQGLEFLIYFQGNSAPDKSGLPSDRFSAERTGGSVSTLTIQRTQQEDSAVYLCASSPVRTGKLFFGSGTQLSVL.

The V gene is TRBV2, the J gene TRBJ2-1, with 7 positions matching TRBD1. Germline CDR1 is SNHLY and CDR2 is FYNNEI. The ends lost 5 bases at V and 11 bases at J; junction bases unmatched: 6. CDR3 length equals 12 residues. CDR3 region: CASSYDREKQFF. The CDR3 nucleotides are TGTGCCAGCAGTTATGACAGGGAAAAGCAGTTCTTC.

In this sample, this clone turned up once. The rearrangement joins TRBV7-7 to TRBJ1-1; D is unresolved. The CDR3 extends over 13 amino acids. V was shortened by 2 bases and J by 1 base, with 5 bases between the two germline ends. In germline, CDR1 is SSHAT, CDR2 FNYEAQ (reference sequence). CDR3 sequence: CASSLNTNTEAFF. The CDR3 coding sequence is TGTGCCAGCAGCTTAAACACGAACACTGAAGCTTTCTTT.

This chain's CDR3 is CASSSTPGTSSYEQYF. The CDR3 nucleotides read TGTGCCAGCAGCTCTACACCCGGGACTAGCAGCTACGAGCAGTACTTC. V and J are TRBV7-2 and TRBJ2-7; 9 bases match TRBD2. CDR1 is SGHTA and CDR2 is FQGNSA in the germline V gene. CDR3 length: 16 residues. The V gene end was trimmed by 4 bases and the J gene end by 3 bases; junction bases not matched to a gene: 10. Combining the CDR3 with reference TRBV7-2 and TRBJ2-7 gives the whole variable domain GAGVSQSPSNKVTEKGKDVELRCDPISGHTALYWYRQSLGQGLEFLIYFQGNSAPDKSGLPSDRFSAERTGGSVSTLTIQRTQQEDSAVYLCASSSTPGTSSYEQYFGPGTRLTVT.

J is TRBJ1-2 and V is TRBV5-4; 7 nucleotides agree with TRBD1. Looked up from germline, CDR1 is SGHNT and CDR2 is YYREEE (reference sequence). The CDR3 is 14 amino acids. Germline trimming cut 4 bases from V and 1 base from J; bases unmatched to any gene: 4. CDR3 DNA sequence: TGTGCCAGCAGCGCTAGACAGGGTAACTATGGCTACACCTTC. This codes for CASSARQGNYGYTF.

The chain has TRBV4-2 and TRBJ2-6; weak D call: TRBD2 (6 bases). Germline V lookup: CDR1 LGHNA, CDR2 YNFKEQ. The ends were cut back, 1 base at V and 0 bases at J, with 13 bases in the middle. The CDR3 covers 18 residues. The CDR3 is CASSQVTLGGSGANVLTF. CDR3 bases: TGTGCCAGCAGCCAAGTGACACTGGGGGGCTCTGGGGCCAACGTCCTGACTTTC.

The chain is built from TRBV7-9 and TRBJ2-1, with D maybe TRBD1 (5 bases). This CDR3 spans 13 amino acids. Trimming removed 5 bases at V and 4 bases at J, with 9 bases between. Germline assignment: CDR1 SEHNR and CDR2 FQNEAQ (reference sequence). The CDR3 nucleotides read TGTGCCAGCAGCGAGACAGAATACAATGAGCAGTTCTTC. It specifies CASSETEYNEQFF.

CDR3 in DNA: TGTGCCAGCAGTGACAGGACTAGCGGCAACAATGAGCAGTTCTTC. Its protein is CASSDRTSGNNEQFF. The rearrangement joins TRBV6-4 to TRBJ2-1, with 10 bases fitting TRBD2. This CDR3 comprises 15 residues. CDR1 and CDR2 (germline): MRHNA, SNTAGT. V lost 2 bases, J lost 5 bases, and 3 bases stayed unmatched.

The sample holds one count of this clone. The rearrangement links TRBV5-4 to TRBJ2-6; possibly TRBD2 for D (6 bases). Per the germline V gene, CDR1 is SGHNT and CDR2 is YYREEE (reference sequence). The CDR3 is made up of 16 amino acids. The V gene lost 0 bases and the J gene lost 4 bases, with 11 bases spanning the gap. The chain's CDR3 is CASSLAGVGGANVLTF. The CDR3 DNA reads TGTGCCAGCAGCTTGGCGGGGGTGGGAGGGGCCAACGTCCTGACTTTC.

The rearrangement joins TRBV5-1 to TRBJ1-5; no clear D gene. The V and J ends lost 5 bases and 6 bases respectively, with 12 bases between them. This CDR3 has 13 amino acids. CDR1 and CDR2 (germline): SGHRS, YFSETQ. The CDR3 DNA reads as TGCGCCAGCAGTTCAGACCCGGGTCAGCCCCAGCATTTT. This gives the protein CASSSDPGQPQHF. The variable domain in full, with the rest retrieved from reference TRBV5-1 and TRBJ1-5, is KAGVTQTPRYLIKTRGQQVTLSCSPISGHRSVSWYQQTPGQGLQFLFEYFSETQRNKGNFPGRFSGRQFSNSRSEMNVSTLELGDSALYLCASSSDPGQPQHFGDGTRLSIL.